These 16 T cell receptor beta chains originate from one sample sequenced in a study of T cell responses to AZD1222 COVID-19 vaccine. TCRdb's table, derived via immunoSEQ multiplex PCR, lists solely in-frame clones and lacks some. The profile shows 100,000 to 150,000 clones, about 88% of them singletons. The sequences come from peripheral blood, collected 28 days after the second AZD1222 dose. The receptors shown here come from an adult who received the AZD1222 COVID-19 vaccine.

The V and J genes are TRBV7-2 and TRBJ1-1, with TRBD1 identical over 9 bases. Germline V gene data show CDR1 as SGHTA and CDR2 as FQGNSA. J lost 1 base, V lost 4 bases, and 4 bases had no gene match. The CDR3 consists of 15 residues. Here the CDR3 reads CASSSHRGQNTEAFF. The CDR3 DNA sequence: TGTGCCAGCAGCTCCCACAGGGGGCAGAACACTGAAGCTTTCTTT. Full variable domain (rest looked up from reference TRBV7-2 and TRBJ1-1): GAGVSQSPSNKVTEKGKDVELRCDPISGHTALYWYRQSLGQGLEFLIYFQGNSAPDKSGLPSDRFSAERTGGSVSTLTIQRTQQEDSAVYLCASSSHRGQNTEAFFGQGTRLTVV.

This clone was observed a few times. CDR3 nucleotide sequence: TGTGCCAGCAGTCCAATATCGGGGACCTATGGCTACACCTTC. This encodes CASSPISGTYGYTF. The chain employs TRBV2 and TRBJ1-2, with TRBD1 as a possible D gene (5 bases). The V and J ends lost 5 bases and 4 bases respectively, with 14 bases between them. Germline-derived CDR1 and CDR2 are SNHLY and FYNNEI. This CDR3 spans 14 amino acids.

The chain combines TRBV21-1 with TRBJ2-3; TRBD2, the D gene given by the table, was not confirmed from the DNA. TRBV21-1 is reported as a pseudogene. CDR3 length: 12 residues. CDR3 loop: CASSRETDTQYF. The CDR3 DNA reads TGTGCCAGCAGCAGGGAGACAGATACGCAGTATTTT.

The V and J genes are TRBV6-5 and TRBJ2-7; no definite D call. V lost 7 bases to trimming and J lost 1 base, with 11 bases between them. Germline CDR1 is MNHEY and CDR2 is SVGAGI. This CDR3 has 13 amino acids. In DNA, the CDR3 is TGTGCCAGCAAAGAGCTACCTTCCTACGAGCAGTACTTC. Translating it yields CASKELPSYEQYF.

This chain connects TRBV2 to TRBJ2-3; D remains unclear. V lost 6 bases and J lost 6, with 10 bases in between. CDR1 is SNHLY, CDR2 FYNNEI, per germline. This CDR3 region has 12 residues. This chain's CDR3 is CASRGFQDTQYF. CDR3 in DNA: TGTGCCAGCAGGGGGTTTCAGGATACGCAGTATTTT.

The chain carries TRBV2 and TRBJ1-2; 10 bases line up with TRBD1. The germline V gene has CDR1 SNHLY and CDR2 FYNNEI. The CDR3 has 15 residues. V shed 5 bases and J 5 bases; nucleotides not matched to a gene: 8. The CDR3 nucleotides are TGTGCCAGCAGTACCGGGACAGGGGCTGGATATGGCTACACCTTC. It codes for CASSTGTGAGYGYTF.

This rearrangement joins TRBV6-5 to TRBJ1-4, with D unclear. V was trimmed by 6 bases and J by 4 bases, leaving 9 bases between them. This CDR3 contains 13 residues. CDR1 is MNHEY and CDR2 is SVGAGI in the germline V gene. CDR3 sequence reads: CASSLGINEKLFF. CDR3 in DNA: TGTGCCAGCAGCCTGGGGATTAATGAAAAACTGTTTTTT.

The rearrangement links TRBV9 to TRBJ2-3; 7 nucleotides agree with TRBD2. The CDR3 runs to 18 residues. Germline V lookup: CDR1 SGDLS, CDR2 YYNGEE. Trimming removed 0 bases from V and 2 bases from J; junction bases left unmatched: 12. The CDR3 DNA reads as TGTGCCAGCAGCGTAGCCCCAGGTAGCGGGTATGTCACAGATACGCAGTATTTT. Its protein is CASSVAPGSGYVTDTQYF.

The rearrangement uses TRBV7-6 and TRBJ1-2; 7 bases agree with TRBD1. The CDR3 runs 13 residues. Trimming at V came to 6 bases and at J to 7 bases, leaving 8 bases not matched to a gene. In germline, CDR1 is SGHVS, CDR2 FNYEAQ. The CDR3 DNA is TGTGCCAGCAGTCCAGGGGGTCAACGTGGCTACACCTTC. This gives the protein CASSPGGQRGYTF. Full variable domain (remainder filled in from reference TRBV7-6 and TRBJ1-2): GAGVSQSPRYKVTKRGQDVALRCDPISGHVSLYWYRQALGQGPEFLTYFNYEAQQDKSGLPNDRFSAERPEGSISTLTIQRTEQRDSAMYRCASSPGGQRGYTFGSGTRLTVV.

The chain is built from TRBV25-1 and TRBJ1-6, with no clear D. The CDR3 runs to 12 residues. V was trimmed by 3 bases and J by 15 bases, leaving 12 bases between them. The germline V gene has CDR1 MGHDK and CDR2 SYGVNS. CDR3 amino acids: CASSEQGQLLHF. The CDR3 DNA reads TGTGCCAGCAGTGAGCAAGGCCAGCTCCTCCACTTT.

The chain links TRBV10-1 to TRBJ2-1, with 10 bases identical to TRBD1. Germline V gene sequence: CDR1 WNHNN, CDR2 SYGVQD (reference sequence). V dropped 4 bases and J dropped 4; count of bases not matched to a gene: 7. The CDR3 spans 16 residues. CDR3 region: CASSAATGGKYNEQFF. The CDR3 nucleotides are TGCGCCAGCAGTGCTGCGACAGGGGGCAAGTACAATGAGCAGTTCTTC.

V gene TRBV5-1 combines with J gene TRBJ1-3; 7 bases map to TRBD1. There are 16 residues in the CDR3. J lost 4 bases, V lost 0 bases, and 7 bases had no gene match. Germline lookup yields CDR1 SGHRS and CDR2 YFSETQ. Written as DNA, the CDR3 is TGCGCCAGCAGCTTGGAGAAGGGGGCCGCAGGAAACACCATATATTTT. It encodes CASSLEKGAAGNTIYF. The full variable domain, completed using reference TRBV5-1 and TRBJ1-3, is KAGVTQTPRYLIKTRGQQVTLSCSPISGHRSVSWYQQTPGQGLQFLFEYFSETQRNKGNFPGRFSGRQFSNSRSEMNVSTLELGDSALYLCASSLEKGAAGNTIYFGEGSWLTVV.

The chain has TRBV3-1 (or the pseudogene TRBV3-2) and TRBJ1-1; 8 bases agree with TRBD1. Germline V CDR1 and CDR2: LGHDT, YNNKEL (reference sequence). Trimming at V came to 0 bases and at J to 11 bases, leaving 8 bases not matched to a gene. The CDR3 loop spans 14 amino acids. CDR3: CASSQDGRGRRAFF. CDR3 sequence (DNA): TGTGCCAGCAGCCAAGACGGCAGGGGGCGCCGGGCTTTCTTT.

The rearrangement uses TRBV29-1 and TRBJ1-1; TRBD1 is a possible D gene (6 bases). This CDR3 has 16 amino acids. Germline loops: CDR1 SQVTM, CDR2 ANQGSEA. Deletions cut 2 bases from V and 5 bases from J, with 21 bases between. The CDR3 sequence is CSVEKWTAGGVTEAFF. CDR3 DNA: TGCAGCGTTGAAAAATGGACAGCGGGCGGAGTGACTGAAGCTTTCTTT.

For the CDR3, the DNA is TGTGCCAGCAGCCACCGGACAGGCCGTACTGAAGCTTTCTTT. Translation: CASSHRTGRTEAFF. This chain uses TRBV16 with TRBJ1-1; 7 bases are shared with TRBD1. Germline V gene data show CDR1 as KGHSY and CDR2 as FQNENV. Losses at the gene ends were 3 bases for V and 5 bases for J; bases not matched to a gene: 6. The length of the CDR3 is 14 residues.

The rearrangement uses TRBV11-3 and TRBJ1-1, with 7 bases matching TRBD1. Germline loops: CDR1 SGHNT, CDR2 YENEEA. The CDR3 consists of 14 residues. The trim removed 5 bases at V and 0 bases at J, leaving 3 bases unmatched. The CDR3 region is CASSLGQMNTEAFF. CDR3 in DNA: TGTGCCAGCAGCCTGGGACAGATGAACACTGAAGCTTTCTTT. The complete variable domain, with remaining parts taken from reference TRBV11-3 and TRBJ1-1, reads EAGVVQSPRYKIIEKKQPVAFWCNPISGHNTLYWYLQNLGQGPELLIRYENEEAVDDSQLPKDRFSAERLKGVDSTLKIQPAELGDSAVYLCASSLGQMNTEAFFGQGTRLTVV.